The following is a T cell receptor (beta chain) sequence with its context. The germline V gene encodes CDR1 LGHDT and CDR2 YNNKEL (reference sequence). V was clipped by 6 bases and J by 4 bases; unmatched bases: 7. The CDR3 has 14 residues. Seattle's enrolled individuals joined amid active infection and were then monitored longitudinally. This table comes from immunoSEQ multiplex PCR, and its TCRdb copy is limited to in-frame clones, with some not included. This sample has roughly 350,000 clones, with 85% to 90% found just once. This entry is derived from a study of blood T cell repertoires in COVID-19.

This rearrangement joins TRBV3-1 (or the pseudogene TRBV3-2) to TRBJ1-1; 8 bases are a match to TRBD1. The TCR comes from a woman between 65 and 79 years old with COVID-19, enrolled during active disease. The sequenced sample was peripheral blood. For the CDR3, the DNA is TGTGCCAGCAGGGGGTCTACAGGGGGCACTGAAGCTTTCTTT. This sequence encodes CASRGSTGGTEAFF.